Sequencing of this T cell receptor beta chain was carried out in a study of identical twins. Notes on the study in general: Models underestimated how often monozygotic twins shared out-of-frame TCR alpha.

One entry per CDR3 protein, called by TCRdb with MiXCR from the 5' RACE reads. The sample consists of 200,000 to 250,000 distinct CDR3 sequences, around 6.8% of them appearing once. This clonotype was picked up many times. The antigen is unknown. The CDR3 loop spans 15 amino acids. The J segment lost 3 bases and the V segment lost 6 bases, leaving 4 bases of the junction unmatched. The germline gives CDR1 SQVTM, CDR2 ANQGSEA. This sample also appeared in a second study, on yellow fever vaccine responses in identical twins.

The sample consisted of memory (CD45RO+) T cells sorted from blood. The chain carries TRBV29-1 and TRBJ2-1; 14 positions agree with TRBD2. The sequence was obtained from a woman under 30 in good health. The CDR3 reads CSVAGTSGSYNEQFF. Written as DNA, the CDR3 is TGCAGCGTAGCCGGGACTAGCGGGAGCTACAATGAGCAGTTCTTC.